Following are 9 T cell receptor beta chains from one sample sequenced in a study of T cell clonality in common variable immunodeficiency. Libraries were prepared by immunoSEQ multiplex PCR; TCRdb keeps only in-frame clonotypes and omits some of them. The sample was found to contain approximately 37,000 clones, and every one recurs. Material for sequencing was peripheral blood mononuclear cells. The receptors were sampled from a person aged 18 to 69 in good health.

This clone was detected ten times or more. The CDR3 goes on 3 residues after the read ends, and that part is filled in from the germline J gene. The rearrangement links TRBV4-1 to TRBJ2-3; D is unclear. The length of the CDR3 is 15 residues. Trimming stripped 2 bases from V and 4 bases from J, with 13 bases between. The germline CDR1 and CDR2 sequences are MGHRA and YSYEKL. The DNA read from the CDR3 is TGCGCCAGCAGCCAACCATCTTTAGTGGCAGATACG. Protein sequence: CASSQPSLVADT. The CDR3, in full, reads CASSQPSLVADTQYF.

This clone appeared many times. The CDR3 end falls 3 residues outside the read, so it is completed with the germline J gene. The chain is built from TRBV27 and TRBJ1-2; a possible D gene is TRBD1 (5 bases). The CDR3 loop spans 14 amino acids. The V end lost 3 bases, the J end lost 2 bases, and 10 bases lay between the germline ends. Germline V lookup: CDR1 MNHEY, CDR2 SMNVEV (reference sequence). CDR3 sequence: CASSFDKGNYGYTF. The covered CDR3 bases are TGTGCCAGCAGTTTCGATAAGGGGAACTATGGC.

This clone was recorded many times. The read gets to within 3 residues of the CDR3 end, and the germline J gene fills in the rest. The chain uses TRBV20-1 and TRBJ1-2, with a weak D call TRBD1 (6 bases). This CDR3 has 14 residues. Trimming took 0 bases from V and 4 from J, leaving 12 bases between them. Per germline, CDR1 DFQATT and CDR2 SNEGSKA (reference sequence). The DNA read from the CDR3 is TGCAGTGCTAGAGATCCCAGGGGTAGCTATGGC. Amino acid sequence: CSARDPRGSYG. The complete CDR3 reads CSARDPRGSYGYTF.

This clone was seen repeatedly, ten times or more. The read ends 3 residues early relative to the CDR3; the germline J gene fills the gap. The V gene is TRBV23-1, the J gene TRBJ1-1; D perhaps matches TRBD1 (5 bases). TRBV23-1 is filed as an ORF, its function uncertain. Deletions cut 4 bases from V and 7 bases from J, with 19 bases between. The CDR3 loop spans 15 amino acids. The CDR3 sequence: CASSRTSLNRIEAFF. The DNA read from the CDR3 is TGCGCCAGCAGTCGAACTTCATTAAACAGGATTGAA.

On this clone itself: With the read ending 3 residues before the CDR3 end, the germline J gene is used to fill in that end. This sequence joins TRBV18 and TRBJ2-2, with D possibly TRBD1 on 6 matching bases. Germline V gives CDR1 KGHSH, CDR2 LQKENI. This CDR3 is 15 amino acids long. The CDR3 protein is CASSPRQGHDEKLFF. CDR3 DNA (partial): TGTGCCAGCTCACCACGGCAGGGACACGATGAAAAG.

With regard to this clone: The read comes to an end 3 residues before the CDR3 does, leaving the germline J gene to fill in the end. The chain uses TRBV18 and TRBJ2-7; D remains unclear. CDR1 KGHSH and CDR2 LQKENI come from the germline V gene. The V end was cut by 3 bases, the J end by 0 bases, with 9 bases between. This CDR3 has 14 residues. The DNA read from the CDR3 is TGTGCCAGCTCACCTTCTTATATCTCCTACGAG. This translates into CASSPSYISYE. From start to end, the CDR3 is CASSPSYISYEQYF.

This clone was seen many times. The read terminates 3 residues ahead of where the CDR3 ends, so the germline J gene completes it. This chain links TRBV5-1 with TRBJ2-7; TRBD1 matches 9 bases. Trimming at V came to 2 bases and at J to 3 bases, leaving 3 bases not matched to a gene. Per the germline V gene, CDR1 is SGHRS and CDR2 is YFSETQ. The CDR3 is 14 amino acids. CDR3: CASSLGTGNYEQYF. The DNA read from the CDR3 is TGCGCCAGCAGCTTAGGGACAGGGAACTACGAG.

The sequenced part of the CDR3 DNA is TGTGCCAGCAGAACAACCAGGGGGCAGCGAATCGCCTACGAG. It translates to CASRTTRGQRIAYE. The entire CDR3 protein is CASRTTRGQRIAYEQYF. V usage is TRBV13 and J usage is TRBJ2-7, with 8 bases that match TRBD1. The read ends 3 residues shy of where the CDR3 ends; the end is completed using the germline J gene. This CDR3 region has 17 residues. V shed 6 bases, J shed 2 bases, and the junction held 15 bases outside the gene matches. Germline V CDR1 and CDR2: PRHDT, FYEKMQ (reference sequence).

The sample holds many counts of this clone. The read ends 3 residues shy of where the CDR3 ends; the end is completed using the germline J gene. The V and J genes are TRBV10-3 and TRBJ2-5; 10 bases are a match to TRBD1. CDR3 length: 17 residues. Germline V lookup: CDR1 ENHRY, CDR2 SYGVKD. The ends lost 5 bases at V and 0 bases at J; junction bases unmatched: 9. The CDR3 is CAISRNRDRGNQETQYF. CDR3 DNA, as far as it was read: TGTGCCATCAGTCGAAACCGGGACAGGGGTAACCAAGAGACC.